Given below is one TCR beta chain in context. The sample has other DNA sequences that encode this CDR3 too. Treatment noted: oral pan-JAK inhibitor, 5-10 mg twice daily. This entry is derived from a study of CD8+ T cells in alopecia areata. cDNA reverse transcribed from extracted RNA served as the sequencing template. Here immunoSEQ multiplex PCR was the method, and the copy in TCRdb shows in-frame clones only, minus some. The table records approximately 210,000 clones, around three fifths of them present only once. The germline CDR1 and CDR2 sequences are GTSNPN and SVGIG (reference sequence). The CDR3 is 14 amino acids. Germline trimming cut 0 bases from V and 4 bases from J; bases unmatched to any gene: 3.

The chain recombines TRBV30 with TRBJ1-5; 7 bases match TRBD1. The sequencing here drew on CD4+ T cells sorted from blood, taken at week 4, from a patient treated with tofacitinib. The sequence came from a human donor with alopecia areata. The CDR3 nucleotides are TGTGCCTGGAGTGTTGGGACAGCGAATCAGCCCCAGCATTTT. Its translation is CAWSVGTANQPQHF.